The entry that follows covers one T cell receptor beta chain sequence. What it binds is not known. These data come from a study of T cell responses to AZD1222 COVID-19 vaccine. Study details: Second-dose schedules of about 4 or about 12 weeks were combined. Study observations and caveats: Targets within unmutated variant regions were reportedly found for nearly half of spike-specific TCRs. It should be noted that donors were predominantly white British and more often female, and clonal diversity was possibly underestimated.

Produced via immunoSEQ multiplex PCR; TCRdb's table is partial and in-frame only. This sample carries more than 150,000 clones, 85% to 95% of them seen once, and the ten largest clones take 8% to 13%. There are 13 residues in the CDR3. Trimming took off 4 bases at V and 3 bases at J, with 11 bases between the two ends. The V gene's germline CDR1 is SGHKS and CDR2 YYEKEE (reference sequence). This rearrangement joins TRBV5-5 to TRBJ2-7; a weak D match, TRBD2 (6 bases). The receptor comes from an adult in good health. The sample consisted of peripheral blood, taken on day 0 of AZD1222 vaccination. The CDR3 reads CASSHRGYYEQYF. The CDR3 nucleotides are TGTGCCAGCAGCCACCGGGGGTACTACGAGCAGTACTTC.